Listed here are 21 T cell receptor beta chains from one sample, sequenced in a study of shared T cell receptors in the human thymus. Produced via immunoSEQ multiplex PCR; TCRdb's table is partial and in-frame only. The sample lists more than 550,000 clones, around 87% occurring once. These same records also appear under a second study, on human thymus T cells.

Source material: thymocytes. Every receptor here comes from a boy under three years old with a congenital heart defect.

The sample holds one count of this clone. The rearrangement uses TRBV7-9 and TRBJ1-5; D call uncertain. V lost 1 base and J lost 1, with 11 bases in between. This CDR3 has 16 residues. Germline V CDR1 and CDR2: SEHNR, FQNEAQ (reference sequence). CDR3 sequence reads: CASSLGGEGSNQPQHF. For the CDR3, the DNA is TGTGCCAGCAGCTTAGGGGGAGAAGGGAGCAATCAGCCCCAGCATTTT.

The chain uses TRBV19 and TRBJ1-1; 7 positions agree with TRBD1. Germline-derived CDR1 and CDR2 are LNHDA and SQIVND (reference sequence). CDR3 length equals 16 residues. V was pared by 5 bases and J by 0 bases, with 9 bases of the junction left unmatched. CDR3 region: CASSASSQGMNTEAFF. The CDR3 bases are TGTGCCAGTAGTGCCTCCTCACAGGGGATGAACACTGAAGCTTTCTTT.

The rearrangement links TRBV5-4 to TRBJ1-2; D remains ambiguous. Germline V lookup: CDR1 SGHNT, CDR2 YYREEE (reference sequence). Trimming took 2 bases from V and 3 from J, leaving 5 bases between them. The CDR3 extends over 12 amino acids. The CDR3 region is CASSFQDYGYTF. The DNA for the CDR3 is TGTGCCAGCAGCTTCCAGGACTATGGCTACACCTTC.

The chain carries TRBV7-3 and TRBJ2-1; no reliable D call. Trimming removed 3 bases from V and 0 bases from J, with 12 bases in between. CDR3 size: 16 residues. Germline lookup yields CDR1 SGHTA and CDR2 FQGTGA. CDR3 DNA: TGTGCCAGCAGCTTGCTCGGCGGCAGCTCCTACAATGAGCAGTTCTTC. Amino acids: CASSLLGGSSYNEQFF.

This clone showed up just once. This chain links TRBV10-3 with TRBJ2-3; 14 bases are a match to TRBD2. The trim removed 6 bases at V and 0 bases at J, leaving 2 bases unmatched. Germline CDR1 reads ENHRY; CDR2 reads SYGVKD. The CDR3 totals 16 residues. The CDR3 coding sequence is TGTGCCATCAGAGGGACTAGCGGGGGAAGCACAGATACGCAGTATTTT. Protein: CAIRGTSGGSTDTQYF.

The CDR3 loop is CASSYSAGASYNEQFF. CDR3 coding DNA: TGTGCCAGCAGTTACTCGGCGGGGGCGTCCTACAATGAGCAGTTCTTC. V gene TRBV6-5 combines with J gene TRBJ2-1, with TRBD2 as a possible D gene (7 bases). Germline assignment: CDR1 MNHEY and CDR2 SVGAGI. Trimming shortened V by 0 bases and J by 1 base, and 10 bases separated the two germline ends. This CDR3 has 16 amino acids.

The sample holds a few counts of this clone. The chain links TRBV19 to TRBJ1-6; 9 nucleotides agree with TRBD1. Trimming cost V 0 bases and J 12 bases; bases outside gene matches: 9. Germline V CDR1 and CDR2: LNHDA, SQIVND (reference sequence). The CDR3 runs 16 residues. CDR3 nucleotide sequence: TGTGCCAGTAGTATAGATTTCGGGACAGGGAGAAGACCCCTCCACTTT. Translation gives CASSIDFGTGRRPLHF.

This rearrangement joins TRBV27 to TRBJ2-7, with 10 nucleotides matching TRBD2. This CDR3 spans 18 amino acids. The V and J ends lost 5 bases and 3 bases, in that order; junction bases with no gene match: 16. Germline CDR1 reads MNHEY; CDR2 reads SMNVEV (reference sequence). CDR3 DNA sequence: TGTGCCAGCAGTCCCTCCGTGGCCTATAGCGGGGGGCGCTACGAGCAGTACTTC. The encoded protein is CASSPSVAYSGGRYEQYF.

The rearrangement joins TRBV2 to TRBJ2-7; TRBD1 is a possible D gene (6 bases). Trimming took off 7 bases at V and 2 bases at J, with 9 bases between the two ends. The CDR3 spans 12 residues. CDR1 is SNHLY and CDR2 is FYNNEI in the germline V gene. CDR3 DNA sequence: TGTGCCAGCATAGGACAGACCTACGAGCAGTACTTC. Protein sequence: CASIGQTYEQYF.

The table lists this clone with a count of one. The chain links TRBV5-4 to TRBJ1-6, with 8 positions matching TRBD1. This CDR3 region has 16 residues. After removal of 4 bases from V and 8 bases from J, the junction contained 11 bases not matched to a gene. Germline CDR1 reads SGHNT; CDR2 reads YYREEE (reference sequence). The CDR3: CASSKNTGGWDSPLHF. DNA for the CDR3: TGTGCCAGCAGCAAGAATACAGGGGGATGGGATTCACCCCTCCACTTT.

This chain joins TRBV10-3 and TRBJ1-1; D not resolved. Germline assignment: CDR1 ENHRY and CDR2 SYGVKD. V was cut by 1 base and J by 0 bases, with 24 bases left in between. The CDR3 covers 20 residues. This CDR3 is CAISELGMSTRHPVNTEAFF. The CDR3 DNA reads TGTGCCATCAGTGAGTTGGGTATGTCCACCAGACATCCCGTGAACACTGAAGCTTTCTTT.

The J gene is TRBJ1-5, the V gene TRBV11-2, with unresolved D. V lost 3 bases and J 7 bases, leaving 16 bases between the germline ends. The CDR3 totals 15 residues. CDR1 and CDR2 from the germline V gene are SGHAT and FQNNGV. In DNA, the CDR3 is TGTGCCAGCAGCTTCCCCCAGGCGTGGGAGCAGCCCCAGCATTTT. Protein: CASSFPQAWEQPQHF.

The chain recombines TRBV4-3 with TRBJ2-7; tentatively, D is TRBD2 (6 bases). The V and J ends lost 0 bases and 2 bases respectively, with 17 bases between them. The germline gives CDR1 LGHNA, CDR2 YSLEER. CDR3 length equals 17 residues. The CDR3 is CASSQEKEGFGAYEQYF. In DNA form, the CDR3 reads TGCGCCAGCAGCCAAGAAAAGGAGGGGTTTGGAGCCTACGAGCAGTACTTC.

The chain uses TRBV10-3 and TRBJ2-3, with D possibly TRBD1 on 5 matching bases. The V gene lost 7 bases and the J gene lost 0 bases, with 11 bases spanning the gap. CDR1 ENHRY and CDR2 SYGVKD come from the germline V gene. The CDR3 is 14 amino acids. The CDR3 loop is CAITQGGSTDTQYF. The CDR3 DNA follows: TGTGCCATCACTCAGGGTGGGAGCACAGATACGCAGTATTTT.

V gene TRBV4-3 combines with J gene TRBJ2-1; TRBD2 matches at 11 bases. Trimming cost V 3 bases and J 8 bases; bases outside gene matches: 21. The CDR3 is made up of 20 amino acids. Looked up from germline, CDR1 is LGHNA and CDR2 is YSLEER. CDR3 nucleotide sequence: TGCGCCAGCAGCCACCCCGGGACTAGCGGAGCGTCCCCTGCGAACCATGAGCAGTTCTTC. Protein sequence: CASSHPGTSGASPANHEQFF.

The chain links TRBV7-8 to TRBJ1-5, with D possibly matching TRBD1 (6 bases). The V gene's germline CDR1 is SGHVS and CDR2 FQNEAQ. V lost 4 bases and J lost 5, with 15 bases in between. CDR3 length equals 15 residues. This CDR3 reads CASSSSRDTDQPQHF. The CDR3 region has the DNA TGTGCCAGCAGCTCTAGCCGGGACACTGATCAGCCCCAGCATTTT.

This chain joins TRBV28 and TRBJ1-1, with D maybe TRBD1 (5 bases). Germline V gene lookup returns CDR1 MDHEN and CDR2 SYDVKM. V was shortened by 6 bases and J by 0 bases, with 11 bases between the two germline ends. The CDR3 covers 14 residues. The CDR3 sequence is CASRRQKMNTEAFF. In DNA, the CDR3 is TGTGCCAGCAGAAGACAGAAGATGAACACTGAAGCTTTCTTT.

This chain's CDR3 is CASSHGTGHDTQYF. In DNA form, the CDR3 reads TGTGCCAGCAGCCATGGGACAGGGCACGATACGCAGTATTTT. This chain links TRBV5-6 with TRBJ2-3; the match to TRBD1 covers 9 bases. Unmatched junction bases numbered 6, after V lost 4 bases and J lost 6 bases. Germline assignment: CDR1 SGHDT and CDR2 YYEEEE. The CDR3 spans 14 residues.

This chain joins TRBV27 and TRBJ1-2; 12 bases line up with TRBD1. Losses at the gene ends were 4 bases for V and 2 bases for J; bases not matched to a gene: 11. Germline lookup yields CDR1 MNHEY and CDR2 SMNVEV (reference sequence). This CDR3 contains 18 residues. CDR3 in DNA: TGTGCCAGCAGTTACGTGGGACAGGGGGCGCGAGAGAACTATGGCTACACCTTC. It encodes CASSYVGQGARENYGYTF.

The chain carries TRBV14 and TRBJ2-7; D is possibly TRBD1 (5 bases). The CDR3 runs 13 residues. The ends were cut back, 4 bases at V and 2 bases at J, with 9 bases in the middle. Germline values: CDR1 SGHDN, CDR2 FVKESK. The CDR3 loop reads CASSRTRPYEQYF. CDR3 bases: TGTGCCAGCAGCCGGACAAGACCCTACGAGCAGTACTTC.

The V gene is TRBV25-1, the J gene TRBJ2-1; D possibly corresponds to TRBD2 (5 bases). Germline V gene data show CDR1 as MGHDK and CDR2 as SYGVNS. The CDR3 covers 17 residues. V was cut by 1 base and J by 3 bases, with 16 bases left in between. CDR3 in DNA: TGTGCCAGCAGTGAATTCGCCTACCACGGGAACTACAATGAGCAGTTCTTC. This encodes CASSEFAYHGNYNEQFF. The full variable domain, completed using reference TRBV25-1 and TRBJ2-1, is EADIYQTPRYLVIGTGKKITLECSQTMGHDKMYWYQQDPGMELHLIHYSYGVNSTEKGDLSSESTVSRIRTEHFPLTLESARPSHTSQYLCASSEFAYHGNYNEQFFGPGTRLTVL.